The TCR beta chain under discussion was sequenced for a study of T-cell reconstitution after alpha-beta-depleted transplantation in children. Notes on the study in general: At day 60, the high TCRbeta diversity found in some patients originated from recipient T cells and thymic progenitors that had survived. In patients about two months after transplant, alpha-beta T cells reportedly arose from several hundred expanded graft clones.

V was pared by 4 bases and J by 2 bases, with 2 bases between. CDR3 length: 12 residues. CDR1 and CDR2 (germline): SGHTA, FQGNSA. Comments on this clonotype: No antigen is known for it.

Unique molecular identifiers were incorporated when the TCRbeta library was constructed. TCRdb re-analysed the PCR reads in MiXCR, keeping a single row per CDR3 protein. Of 200,000 or so distinct CDR3 sequences in the sample, roughly 8.1% were seen once. This clonotype was obtained from a male patient between 2 and 10 years old who had a stem cell transplant for acute myeloid leukemia, so the T cells may come from the graft donor. This chain connects TRBV7-2 to TRBJ2-2, with D uncertain. The source material was PBMCs, mostly from graft donor cells, sampled 360 days after TCRalphabeta/CD19-depleted stem cell transplant. This CDR3 is CASSYNTGELFF. The CDR3 coding sequence is TGTGCCAGCAGCTACAACACCGGGGAGCTGTTTTTT. The variable domain in full, with the rest retrieved from reference TRBV7-2 and TRBJ2-2, is GAGVSQSPSNKVTEKGKDVELRCDPISGHTALYWYRQSLGQGLEFLIYFQGNSAPDKSGLPSDRFSAERTGGSVSTLTIQRTQQEDSAVYLCASSYNTGELFFGEGSRLTVL.